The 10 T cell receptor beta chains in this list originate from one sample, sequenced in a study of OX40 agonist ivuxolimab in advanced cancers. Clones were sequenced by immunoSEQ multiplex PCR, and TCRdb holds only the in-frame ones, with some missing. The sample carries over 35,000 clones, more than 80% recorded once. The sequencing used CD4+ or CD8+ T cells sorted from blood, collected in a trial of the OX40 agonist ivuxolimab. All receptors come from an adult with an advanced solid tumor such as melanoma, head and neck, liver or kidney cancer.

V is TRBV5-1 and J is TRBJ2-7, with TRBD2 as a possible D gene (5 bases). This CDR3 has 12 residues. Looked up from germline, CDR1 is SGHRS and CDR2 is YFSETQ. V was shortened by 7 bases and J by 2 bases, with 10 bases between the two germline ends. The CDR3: CASSEGAYEQYF. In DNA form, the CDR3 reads TGCGCCAGCTCCGAGGGAGCCTACGAGCAGTACTTC. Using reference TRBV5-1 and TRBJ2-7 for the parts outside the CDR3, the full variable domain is KAGVTQTPRYLIKTRGQQVTLSCSPISGHRSVSWYQQTPGQGLQFLFEYFSETQRNKGNFPGRFSGRQFSNSRSEMNVSTLELGDSALYLCASSEGAYEQYFGPGTRLTVT.

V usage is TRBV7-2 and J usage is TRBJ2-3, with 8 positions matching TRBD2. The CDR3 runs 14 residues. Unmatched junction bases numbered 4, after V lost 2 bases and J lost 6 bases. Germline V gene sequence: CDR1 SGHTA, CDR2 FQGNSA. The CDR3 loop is CASSLNSGEDTQYF. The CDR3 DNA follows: TGTGCCAGCAGCTTAAATAGCGGGGAGGATACGCAGTATTTT.

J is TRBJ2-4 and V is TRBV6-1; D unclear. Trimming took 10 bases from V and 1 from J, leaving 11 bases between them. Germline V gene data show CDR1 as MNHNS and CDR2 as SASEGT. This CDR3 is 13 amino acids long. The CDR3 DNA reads TGTGCCACCCTAACGGAGGCCAAAAACATTCAGTACTTC. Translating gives CATLTEAKNIQYF.

In nucleotides, the CDR3 is TGTGCCAGCAGCATGGGGGTAGTTGGTCAGTACACCTTC. This codes for CASSMGVVGQYTF. J is TRBJ1-2 and V is TRBV5-6; TRBD1 might be the D (5 bases). Germline CDR1 and CDR2: SGHDT and YYEEEE. The CDR3 has 13 residues. V lost 4 bases, J lost 11 bases, and 18 bases lay in between.

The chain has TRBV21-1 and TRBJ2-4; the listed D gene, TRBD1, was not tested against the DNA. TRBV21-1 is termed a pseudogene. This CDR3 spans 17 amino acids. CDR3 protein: CASSKVGQGRSKNIQYF. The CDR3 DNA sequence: TGTGCCAGCAGCAAGGTGGGACAGGGCCGATCCAAAAACATTCAGTACTTC.

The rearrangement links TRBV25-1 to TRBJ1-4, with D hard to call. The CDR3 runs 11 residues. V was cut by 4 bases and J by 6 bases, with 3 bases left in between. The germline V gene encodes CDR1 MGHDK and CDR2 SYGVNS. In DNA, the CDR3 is TGTGCCAGCAGTGCCTATGAAAAACTGTTTTTT. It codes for CASSAYEKLFF. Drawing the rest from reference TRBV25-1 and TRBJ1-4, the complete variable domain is EADIYQTPRYLVIGTGKKITLECSQTMGHDKMYWYQQDPGMELHLIHYSYGVNSTEKGDLSSESTVSRIRTEHFPLTLESARPSHTSQYLCASSAYEKLFFGSGTQLSVL.

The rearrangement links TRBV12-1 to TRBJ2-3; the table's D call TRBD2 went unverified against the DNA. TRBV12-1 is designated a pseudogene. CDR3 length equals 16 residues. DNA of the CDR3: TGTGCCAGCAGCTTTGTGCGGGGGACTAGCACAGATACGCAGTATTTT. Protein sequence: CASSFVRGTSTDTQYF.

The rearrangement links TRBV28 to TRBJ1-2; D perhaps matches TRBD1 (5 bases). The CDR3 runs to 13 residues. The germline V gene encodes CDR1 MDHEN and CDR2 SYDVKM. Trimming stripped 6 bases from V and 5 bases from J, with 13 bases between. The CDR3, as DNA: TGTGCCAGCAGGAAAGACAGTCCATATGGCTACACCTTC. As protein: CASRKDSPYGYTF.

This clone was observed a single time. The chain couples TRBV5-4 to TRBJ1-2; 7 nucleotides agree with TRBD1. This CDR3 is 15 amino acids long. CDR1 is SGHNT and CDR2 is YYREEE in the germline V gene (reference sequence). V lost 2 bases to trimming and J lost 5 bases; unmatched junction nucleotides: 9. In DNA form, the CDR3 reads TGTGCCAGCAGCTTAGACCCGGGACAGTGGTATGGCTACACCTTC. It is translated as CASSLDPGQWYGYTF. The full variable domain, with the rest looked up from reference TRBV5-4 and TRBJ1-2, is ETGVTQSPTHLIKTRGQQVTLRCSSQSGHNTVSWYQQALGQGPQFIFQYYREEENGRGNFPPRFSGLQFPNYSSELNVNALELDDSALYLCASSLDPGQWYGYTFGSGTRLTVV.

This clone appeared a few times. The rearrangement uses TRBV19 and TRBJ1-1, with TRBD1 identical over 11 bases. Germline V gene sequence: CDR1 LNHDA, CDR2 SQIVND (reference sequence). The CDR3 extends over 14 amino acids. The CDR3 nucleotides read TGTCAATCGAGGACAGGGGGCCTTGCGTATGAAGCTTTCTTT. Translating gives CQSRTGGLAYEAFF.